Presented here are 3 T cell receptor beta chains from one specimen sequenced in a study of cytomegalovirus exposure and HLA in healthy donors. Clones were sequenced by immunoSEQ multiplex PCR, and TCRdb holds only the in-frame ones, with some missing. This table has 140,000 to 150,000 clones, 87% appearing once. Sequencing input: PBMCs. The receptors originated from a man aged 18 to 29 in good health and CMV-seropositive.

This chain links TRBV10-2 with TRBJ2-5; D gene uncertain. Germline V gives CDR1 WSHSY, CDR2 SAAADI. The CDR3 sequence is 13 residues long. The ends were cut back, 6 bases at V and 3 bases at J, with 11 bases in the middle. CDR3 nucleotides: TGCGCCAGCAGCGGGTCGTGGGAAGAGACCCAGTACTTC. Translation gives CASSGSWEETQYF.

The rearrangement links TRBV19 to TRBJ1-1, with 9 bases that match TRBD1. The CDR3 is 15 amino acids. Germline CDR1 reads LNHDA; CDR2 reads SQIVND (reference sequence). The V gene end was trimmed by 5 bases and the J gene end by 2 bases; junction bases not matched to a gene: 6. The CDR3 sequence: CASSLRQGDNTEAFF. CDR3 nucleotides: TGTGCCAGTAGTCTAAGACAGGGGGACAACACTGAAGCTTTCTTT.

V and J are TRBV7-2 and TRBJ1-2; D remains unclear. Germline values: CDR1 SGHTA, CDR2 FQGNSA. The CDR3 runs 15 residues. The V end lost 2 bases, the J end lost 5 bases, and 15 bases lay between the germline ends. In DNA, the CDR3 is TGTGCCAGCAGCTTAACCGGACGGGAGGAGTATGGCTACACCTTC. Encoded protein: CASSLTGREEYGYTF.